The 12 T cell receptor beta chains given below trace back to one sample, sequenced in a study of cytomegalovirus exposure and HLA in healthy donors. This PCR relied on a set of 60 Vbeta primers and 13 Jbeta primers. Repertoires were generated with immunoSEQ multiplex PCR, while TCRdb's copy carries only in-frame clones and drops some. The sample includes some 130,000 clones, roughly three quarters seen only once; the top ten take 2%. The sample was PBMCs. Receptors originate from a young man in good health and CMV-seronegative.

The J gene is TRBJ2-3, the V gene TRBV7-9, with D perhaps TRBD2 (6 bases). The CDR3 contains 17 residues. V lost 4 bases and J lost 3, with 20 bases in between. Germline loops: CDR1 SEHNR, CDR2 FQNEAQ (reference sequence). CDR3 residues: CASSSGAGNSGTDTQYF. The CDR3 bases are TGTGCCAGCAGCTCCGGGGCGGGAAATTCGGGAACAGATACGCAGTATTTT.

The rearrangement joins TRBV19 to TRBJ2-7; 10 nucleotides line up with TRBD1. V trimming: 5 bases; J trimming: 1 base; junction bases outside the gene matches: 5. The V gene's germline CDR1 is LNHDA and CDR2 SQIVND (reference sequence). This CDR3 has 15 amino acids. The DNA of the CDR3 is TGTGCCAGTAGTCCACGGGACAGGGGTTCCTACGAGCAGTACTTC. Amino acids: CASSPRDRGSYEQYF.

The gene calls are TRBV19 and TRBJ2-3; D is uncertain. The V end lost 5 bases, the J end lost 9 bases, and 9 bases lay between the germline ends. Per germline, CDR1 LNHDA and CDR2 SQIVND (reference sequence). The CDR3 covers 11 residues. In nucleotides, the CDR3 is TGTGCCAGTAGTGTCAGAGGCACGCAGTATTTT. It specifies CASSVRGTQYF. Variable domain in full (rest from reference TRBV19 and TRBJ2-3): DGGITQSPKYLFRKEGQNVTLSCEQNLNHDAMYWYRQDPGQGLRLIYYSQIVNDFQKGDIAEGYSVSREKKESFPLTVTSAQKNPTAFYLCASSVRGTQYFGPGTRLTVL.

The chain uses TRBV11-2 and TRBJ2-7, with D hard to call. V was shortened by 3 bases and J by 3 bases, with 12 bases between the two germline ends. CDR1 and CDR2 (germline): SGHAT, FQNNGV. This CDR3 has 14 amino acids. CDR3 sequence (DNA): TGTGCCAGCAGCTTGGCCAAATCTCACTACGAGCAGTACTTC. As protein: CASSLAKSHYEQYF.

The V and J genes are TRBV30 and TRBJ1-2; D not resolved. V was cut by 2 bases and J by 5 bases, with 6 bases left in between. Germline CDR1 and CDR2: GTSNPN and SVGIG (reference sequence). The CDR3 spans 11 residues. CDR3 bases: TGTGCCTGGAGTAACTTATATGGCTACACCTTC. It yields the protein CAWSNLYGYTF.

J is TRBJ1-2 and V is TRBV30, with 7 bases fitting TRBD1. The CDR3 totals 15 residues. V gave up 2 bases and J gave up 4 bases; unmatched junction bases: 10. Germline V gives CDR1 GTSNPN, CDR2 SVGIG (reference sequence). The CDR3 nucleotides are TGTGCCTGGAGTATAGGGACAGCTAAAGTCTATGGCTACACCTTC. Residues: CAWSIGTAKVYGYTF. The full variable domain, with the rest looked up from reference TRBV30 and TRBJ1-2, is SQTIHQWPATLVQPVGSPLSLECTVEGTSNPNLYWYRQAAGRGLQLLFYSVGIGQISSEVPQNLSASRPQDRQFILSSKKLLLSDSGFYLCAWSIGTAKVYGYTFGSGTRLTVV.

The CDR3 loop is CASSVGQGGTGELFF. The CDR3 nucleotides read TGTGCCAGCAGCGTAGGACAGGGGGGGACCGGGGAGCTGTTTTTT. This chain joins TRBV9 and TRBJ2-2; 9 positions agree with TRBD1. This CDR3 is 15 amino acids long. V shed 0 bases and J 5 bases; nucleotides not matched to a gene: 2. Per germline, CDR1 SGDLS and CDR2 YYNGEE.

V is TRBV7-9 and J is TRBJ2-7, with D maybe TRBD1 (6 bases). This CDR3 spans 15 amino acids. Germline CDR1 SEHNR, CDR2 FQNEAQ (reference sequence). V was pared by 0 bases and J by 5 bases, with 14 bases between. The CDR3: CASSLAVGASHEQYF. The CDR3 DNA sequence: TGTGCCAGCAGCTTAGCGGTGGGGGCGAGCCACGAGCAGTACTTC. The entire variable domain, with the rest obtained from reference TRBV7-9 and TRBJ2-7, is as follows: DTGVSQNPRHKITKRGQNVTFRCDPISEHNRLYWYRQTLGQGPEFLTYFQNEAQLEKSRLLSDRFSAERPKGSFSTLEIQRTEQGDSAMYLCASSLAVGASHEQYFGPGTRLTVT.

The chain carries TRBV7-9 and TRBJ2-1, with TRBD2 identical over 10 bases. The CDR3 consists of 15 residues. The V gene's germline CDR1 is SEHNR and CDR2 FQNEAQ (reference sequence). J was trimmed by 5 bases and V by 5 bases; bases with no gene match: 6. CDR3 loop: CASSPGLAVHNEQFF. As DNA, the CDR3 is TGTGCCAGCAGCCCAGGACTAGCGGTCCACAATGAGCAGTTCTTC. Supplemented by reference TRBV7-9 and TRBJ2-1, the full variable domain reads DTGVSQNPRHKITKRGQNVTFRCDPISEHNRLYWYRQTLGQGPEFLTYFQNEAQLEKSRLLSDRFSAERPKGSFSTLEIQRTEQGDSAMYLCASSPGLAVHNEQFFGPGTRLTVL.

J is TRBJ2-3 and V is TRBV5-1, with TRBD2 matching 10 bases. In germline, CDR1 is SGHRS, CDR2 YFSETQ. Trimming took 4 bases from V and 0 from J; bases not matched to a gene: 2. The CDR3 is 15 residues long. For the CDR3, the DNA is TGCGCCAGCAGCACTAGCGGGGCTAGCACAGATACGCAGTATTTT. Its translation: CASSTSGASTDTQYF.

Of note for this clone: A read error may produce the germline difference seen at one junction end. The same CDR3 can be traced to other DNA sequences in this sample. This sequence joins TRBV5-1 and TRBJ2-1, with 9 nucleotides matching TRBD2. The CDR3 extends over 19 amino acids. Per the germline V gene, CDR1 is SGHRS and CDR2 is YFSETQ. This CDR3 reads CASSLAWHGGRAGDNEQFF. The CDR3 DNA reads TGCGCCAGTAGCTTGGCTTGGCATGGCGGGAGGGCCGGGGACAATGAGCAGTTCTTC.

The chain carries TRBV6-5 and TRBJ2-7; possibly TRBD1 for D (5 bases). Between the trimmed V and J ends, which lost 0 bases and 2 bases, there was a span of 8 bases. This CDR3 region has 14 residues. Germline CDR1 MNHEY, CDR2 SVGAGI. The CDR3 bases are TGTGCCAGCAGTTACTCGGAGACAGCCTACGAGCAGTACTTC. As protein: CASSYSETAYEQYF.